This is a list of T cell receptor beta chains from one sample in a study of radiotherapy plus CTLA-4 blockade in lung cancer. Sequenced by immunoSEQ multiplex PCR; TCRdb stores in-frame clones only, minus some. The data show roughly 120,000 clones, about four fifths seen once. The material sequenced was peripheral blood, taken from a patient treated with radiotherapy plus ipilimumab. The source of these receptors is a human donor with non-small cell lung cancer who had a partial response to radiotherapy plus ipilimumab. CDR3s include the opening cysteine and the closing phenylalanine or tryptophan. Fields, in order: clone size, D gene, J gene, V gene, CDR3 length, CDR3 protein, CDR3 DNA. The D gene is left open where the match is weak. A row's size may be missing; if present it is once, few, many or a size class.

.,.,TRBJ1-1,TRBV6-1,12,CASSVQFTEAFF,TGTGCCAGCAGTGTTCAGTTCACTGAAGCTTTCTTT
.,TRBD2,TRBJ2-3,TRBV18,16,CASSPRLAGGSDTQYF,TGTGCCAGCTCACCACGACTAGCGGGAGGGTCAGATACGCAGTATTTT
.,TRBD1,TRBJ2-7,TRBV6-1,15,CASSEKGQGGREQYF,TGTGCCAGCAGTGAGAAGGGACAGGGAGGTCGGGAGCAGTACTTC
.,.,TRBJ1-3,TRBV27,14,CASSLSGIGNTIYF,TGTGCCAGCAGTTTAAGCGGGATTGGAAACACCATATATTTT
.,.,TRBJ2-5,TRBV27,15,CASSKRGQIQETQYF,TGTGCCAGCAGTAAAAGAGGACAGATCCAAGAGACCCAGTACTTC
.,.,TRBJ2-7,TRBV2,14,CASSDQEASYEQYF,TGTGCCAGCAGTGACCAAGAAGCCTCCTACGAGCAGTACTTC
.,.,TRBJ2-1,TRBV7-2,15,CASSSISVSYNEQFF,TGTGCCAGCAGCTCAATTAGCGTCTCCTACAATGAGCAGTTCTTC
.,TRBD1,TRBJ2-7,TRBV7-6,14,CASSLDRGSYEQYF,TGTGCCAGCAGCTTAGACAGGGGGTCCTACGAGCAGTACTTC
.,TRBD2,TRBJ2-5,TRBV7-3,15,CASSLIAGGLETQYF,TGTGCCAGCAGCTTGATAGCGGGAGGGTTAGAGACCCAGTACTTC
.,TRBD1,TRBJ2-2,TRBV6-6,16,CASSLGTGGFTGELFF,TGTGCCAGCAGTCTTGGGACAGGGGGCTTCACCGGGGAGCTGTTTTTT
.,.,TRBJ2-2,TRBV9,15,CASSGRLGATGELFF,TGTGCCAGCAGCGGGCGACTAGGAGCCACCGGGGAGCTGTTTTTT
few,.,TRBJ1-4,TRBV7-9,15,CASSLIQGGDEKLFF,TGTGCCAGCAGCCTCATCCAGGGTGGGGATGAAAAACTGTTTTTT
.,TRBD2,TRBJ2-3,TRBV28,15,CASSFSGRAPDTQYF,TGTGCCAGCAGTTTTAGCGGGAGGGCCCCAGATACGCAGTATTTT
.,TRBD1,TRBJ1-5,TRBV7-6,15,CASSPGTGGNQPQHF,TGTGCCAGCAGCCCAGGGACAGGGGGAAATCAGCCCCAGCATTTT
.,TRBD2,TRBJ2-5,TRBV10-3,14,CAISSGSLQETQYF,TGTGCCATCAGTAGCGGGAGTCTCCAAGAGACCCAGTACTTC
.,.,TRBJ2-1,TRBV4-3,16,CASSQDLTSHYNEQFF,TGCGCCAGCAGCCAAGATCTTACTAGCCACTACAATGAGCAGTTCTTC
.,TRBD1,TRBJ1-5,TRBV19,14,CASSRMTGDQPQHF,TGTGCCAGTAGTAGGATGACAGGGGATCAGCCCCAGCATTTT
.,TRBD2,TRBJ2-5,TRBV5-6,17,CASSSLGLAGDGETQYF,TGTGCCAGCAGCTCTCTCGGGCTAGCGGGAGACGGGGAGACCCAGTACTTC
.,TRBD2,TRBJ2-2,TRBV7-2,16,CASRKTSGKNTGELFF,TGTGCCAGCAGGAAAACTAGCGGGAAGAACACCGGGGAGCTGTTTTTT
.,TRBD1,TRBJ1-3,TRBV6-1,17,CASSGSVGQARGNTIYF,TGTGCCAGCAGTGGGTCTGTCGGACAGGCTAGGGGCAACACCATATATTTT
.,.,TRBJ1-5,TRBV28,14,CASSPQGWDQPQHF,TGTGCCAGCAGTCCTCAGGGCTGGGATCAGCCCCAGCATTTT
.,.,TRBJ2-5,TRBV5-6,14,CASSWGDLKETQYF,TGTGCCAGCAGCTGGGGGGACCTCAAAGAGACCCAGTACTTC
.,.,TRBJ2-3,TRBV6-1,14,CASTSREFGDTQYF,TGTGCCAGCACTTCCCGGGAGTTTGGAGATACGCAGTATTTT
.,TRBD2,TRBJ2-2,TRBV28,17,CASSSLSSGKFSGELFF,TGTGCCAGCAGTTCCTTATCTAGCGGGAAGTTCTCAGGGGAGCTGTTTTTT
.,TRBD1,TRBJ2-3,TRBV4-1,15,CASSRDRVESDTQYF,TGCGCCAGCAGTCGGGACAGGGTGGAATCAGATACGCAGTATTTT
.,.,TRBJ2-6,TRBV29-1,15,CSVSLRGGGANVLTF,TGCAGCGTTAGTCTCAGGGGTGGTGGGGCCAACGTCCTGACTTTC
.,TRBD1,TRBJ2-7,TRBV10-1,16,CASSEGSGTGAYEQYF,TGCGCCAGCAGTGAGGGGTCCGGGACAGGGGCCTACGAGCAGTACTTC
.,TRBD1,TRBJ1-2,TRBV2,15,CASSPQQGQGYGYTF,TGTGCCAGCAGTCCCCAACAGGGACAGGGATATGGCTACACCTTC
.,.,TRBJ1-4,TRBV6-5,13,CASSDGTQEKLFF,TGTGCCAGCAGTGACGGGACTCAAGAAAAACTGTTTTTT
.,TRBD1,TRBJ1-3,TRBV20-1,11,CSAEWTGRTYF,TGCAGTGCTGAATGGACAGGGAGGACATATTTT
.,TRBD1,TRBJ1-2,TRBV27,14,CASSGQEGVYGYTF,TGTGCCAGCAGCGGACAGGAGGGCGTCTATGGCTACACCTTC
.,TRBD1,TRBJ1-2,TRBV6-1,14,CASSVQGGGVRYTF,TGTGCCAGCAGTGTCCAGGGGGGTGGAGTTCGCTACACCTTC